The 9 T cell receptor beta chains below come from one sample, sequenced in a study of CD8+ T cells in alopecia areata. Treatment meaning: oral pan-JAK inhibitor, 5-10 mg twice daily. RNA was extracted and reverse transcribed into cDNA as the sequencing template. Repertoires were generated with immunoSEQ multiplex PCR, while TCRdb's copy carries only in-frame clones and drops some. The repertoire has 98,000 or so clones, approximately 60% of them found once; the top ten carry around 16%. Here the sequenced sample was CD8+ T cells sorted from blood, taken at week 4, from a patient treated with tofacitinib. Receptors originate from a human donor with alopecia areata.

V usage is TRBV29-1 and J usage is TRBJ2-2, with TRBD1 as a possible D gene (6 bases). The length of the CDR3 is 15 residues. CDR1 is SQVTM, CDR2 ANQGSEA, per germline. Trimming removed 6 bases from V and 4 bases from J, with 18 bases in between. As DNA, the CDR3 is TGCAGCGTCGAAACAGGGTATCCGGGCACCGGGGAGCTGTTTTTT. Translating gives CSVETGYPGTGELFF.

The chain combines TRBV2 with TRBJ1-5; tentative D call: TRBD1 (5 bases). In germline, CDR1 is SNHLY, CDR2 FYNNEI. Trimming removed 6 bases at V and 5 bases at J, with 11 bases between. The CDR3 covers 13 residues. In DNA form, the CDR3 reads TGTGCCAGCAGGGACAAACCTCATCAGCCCCAGCATTTT. Amino acid sequence: CASRDKPHQPQHF.

Here the CDR3 reads CASSQDNGSGYEQYF. For the CDR3, the DNA is TGCGCCAGCAGCCAAGATAACGGGAGCGGCTACGAGCAGTACTTC. This chain uses TRBV4-1 with TRBJ2-7; a possible D gene is TRBD2 (6 bases). The CDR3 is 15 amino acids. Trimming removed 0 bases from V and 3 bases from J, with 12 bases in between. Germline V gene data show CDR1 as MGHRA and CDR2 as YSYEKL.

The chain employs TRBV25-1 and TRBJ2-7; 9 bases match TRBD1. The germline gives CDR1 MGHDK, CDR2 SYGVNS. This CDR3 region has 14 residues. Losses at the gene ends were 6 bases for V and 2 bases for J; bases not matched to a gene: 5. CDR3 sequence (DNA): TGTGCCAGCAGGGGGACAGGGAGTGCCTACGAGCAGTACTTC. Amino acids: CASRGTGSAYEQYF.

This clone was seen more than once but under ten times. This sequence joins TRBV5-1 and TRBJ2-2; D remains unclear. The germline V gene encodes CDR1 SGHRS and CDR2 YFSETQ. Trimming stripped 1 base from V and 4 bases from J, with 14 bases between. This CDR3 is built from 16 residues. CDR3 protein: CASSLRQLAGTGELFF. In nucleotides, the CDR3 is TGCGCCAGCAGCTTGAGGCAGCTTGCCGGCACCGGGGAGCTGTTTTTT.

The chain couples TRBV6-5 to TRBJ2-3, with TRBD2 identical over 7 bases. CDR3 length equals 15 residues. V lost 0 bases, J lost 4 bases, and 4 bases stayed unmatched. Germline-derived CDR1 and CDR2 are MNHEY and SVGAGI. Here the CDR3 reads CASSYSGRDSDTQYF. The CDR3 DNA is TGTGCCAGCAGTTACTCGGGGAGGGACTCAGATACGCAGTATTTT.

This clone was detected once. The chain uses TRBV30 and TRBJ1-1; TRBD1 matches at 7 bases. Germline CDR1 is GTSNPN and CDR2 is SVGIG (reference sequence). Unmatched junction bases numbered 8, after V lost 1 base and J lost 0 bases. This CDR3 has 16 amino acids. The CDR3 DNA is TGTGCCTGGAGTGAATCCGGGACAGTCATGAACACTGAAGCTTTCTTT. It encodes CAWSESGTVMNTEAFF.

In this sample, this clone turned up a few times. Other DNA sequences in this specimen translate into the identical CDR3. The V gene is TRBV4-1, the J gene TRBJ2-5; 7 bases line up with TRBD1. The CDR3 covers 14 residues. V lost 1 base and J lost 4; bases outside the gene matches: 3. Germline assignment: CDR1 MGHRA and CDR2 YSYEKL. The CDR3 sequence is CASSQGQGRETQYF. CDR3 sequence (DNA): TGCGCCAGCAGCCAAGGACAGGGTCGAGAGACCCAGTACTTC.

The V gene is TRBV25-1, the J gene TRBJ1-1, with D perhaps matching TRBD1 (6 bases). This CDR3 is built from 15 residues. V gave up 1 base and J gave up 2 bases, with 11 bases separating them. Germline V gene sequence: CDR1 MGHDK, CDR2 SYGVNS. Here the CDR3 reads CASSELLGANTEAFF. CDR3 bases: TGTGCCAGCAGTGAATTGCTGGGGGCAAACACTGAAGCTTTCTTT.